These T cell receptor beta chains were read from a single sample in a study of T cells after yellow fever vaccination. TCRdb called the 5' RACE reads again in MiXCR, with one record for every CDR3 protein. The sample includes approximately 510,000 distinct CDR3 sequences, 21% of them seen just once. The material sequenced was PBMCs, taken roughly 20 days after the first yellow fever vaccination. The receptors shown here come from a man aged 18 to 35 who received the YFV17D yellow fever vaccine. CDR3s include the opening cysteine and the closing phenylalanine or tryptophan.

>TRBJ1-1|TRBV7-2|14
CASSLGGGFTEAFF
>TRBJ1-5|TRBV6-2/TRBV6-3|15
CASTQTGEVNQPQHF
>TRBJ2-1|TRBV7-6|13
CASSPTNLLEQFF
>TRBJ2-3|TRBV6-1|15
CASGIGGADTDTQYF
>TRBJ1-2|TRBV14|13
CASSQAQEYGYTF
>TRBJ2-5|TRBV11-2|12
CASRGYQETQYF
>TRBJ2-3|TRBV5-4|15
CASSGSGGSTDTQYF
>TRBJ1-1|TRBV5-1|14
CASSPQGTDTEAFF
>TRBJ1-3|TRBV5-4|16
CASSLVSASSGNTIYF
>TRBJ2-1|TRBV5-1|16
CASSLGGGDLGNEQFF
>TRBJ1-1|TRBV6-1|14
CASTRTGAVTEAFF
>TRBJ2-6|TRBV6-1|15
CASSRRFSGANVLTF
>TRBJ2-3|TRBV4-1|14
CASSQESSTDTQYF
>TRBJ2-3|TRBV10-3|14
CAISDPRGMNTQYF
>TRBJ2-5|TRBV5-1|17
CASDPMGRLSTYLPQYF
>TRBJ2-1|TRBV25-1|15
CASSDLRTGNNEQFF
>TRBJ2-7|TRBV7-2|13
CASSLTGFHEQYF
>TRBJ2-3|TRBV5-1|17
CASSRRGLAASTDTQYF
>TRBJ1-4|TRBV6-6|13
CASILDRGEKLFF
>TRBJ1-1|TRBV30|13
CAWTQHLNTEAFF
>TRBJ2-5|TRBV10-3|14
CAIRGQEPQETQYF
>TRBJ2-3|TRBV29-1|14
CSVYPGWRTDTQYF
>TRBJ2-7|TRBV7-9|12
CASSLHRNEQYF
>TRBJ2-2|TRBV15|15
CATETGTVNTGELFF
>TRBJ1-1|TRBV7-2|13
CASSLAGQVVAFF
>TRBJ2-1|TRBV6-1|14
CASKRDRAYNEQFF
>TRBJ2-2|TRBV7-3|14
CASSLTWDGGELFF
>TRBJ1-2|TRBV6-1|13
CASTPGQNYGYTF
>TRBJ1-5|TRBV19|14
CASSILQGNQPQHF
>TRBJ2-3|TRBV5-4|14
CASSPTLGTDTQYF
>TRBJ1-2|TRBV6-2/TRBV6-3|14
CASSPTGDGYGYTF
>TRBJ1-6|TRBV4-3|16
CASSWAGSSYNSPLHF
>TRBJ1-1|TRBV5-5|14
CASSSIIMNTEAFF
>TRBJ2-1|TRBV6-2/TRBV6-3|13
CASSTGRFNEQFF
>TRBJ2-5|TRBV7-2|14
CASSRRVSQETQYF
>TRBJ2-6|TRBV3-1|14
CASGPPLGANVLTF
>TRBJ1-5|TRBV30|14
CAWGTGVVNQPQHF
>TRBJ2-1|TRBV5-5|15
CASSFLQVSYNEQFF
>TRBJ1-5|TRBV28|10
CASNNQPQHF